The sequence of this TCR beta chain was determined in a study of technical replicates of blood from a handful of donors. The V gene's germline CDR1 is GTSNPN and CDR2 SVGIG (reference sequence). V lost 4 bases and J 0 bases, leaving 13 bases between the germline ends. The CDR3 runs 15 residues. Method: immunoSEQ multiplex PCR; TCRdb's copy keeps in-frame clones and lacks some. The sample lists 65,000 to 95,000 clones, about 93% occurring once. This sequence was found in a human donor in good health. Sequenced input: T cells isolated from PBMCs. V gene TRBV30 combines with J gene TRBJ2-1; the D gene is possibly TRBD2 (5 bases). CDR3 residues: CAWKEVINSYNEQFF. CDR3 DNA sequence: TGTGCCTGGAAGGAGGTCATCAACTCCTACAATGAGCAGTTCTTC.